The 5 T cell receptor beta chains below all came from one sample that was sequenced in a study of T cells in localized non-small cell lung cancer. Generated by immunoSEQ multiplex PCR, the TCRdb table keeps only in-frame clones and is missing some. The repertoire consists of around 50,000 clones, with around 83% occurring once and the leading ten covering 20%. The sequences come from peripheral blood, collected before any cancer treatment. These receptor sequences come from a female donor over 55 with stage II squamous cell lung carcinoma.

Remarks on this clone: Different DNA sequences within this sample yield the same CDR3. The V call is TRBV10-3, the J call TRBJ1-1, with TRBD1 matching 7 bases. This CDR3 is 14 amino acids long. CDR1 is ENHRY, CDR2 SYGVKD, per germline. The junction had 8 bases not matched to a gene; V was cut back by 3 bases and J by 7 bases. The CDR3 sequence is CAISEGGREGEAFF. The CDR3 nucleotides read TGTGCCATCAGTGAAGGGGGCAGGGAGGGTGAAGCTTTCTTT.

This clone was observed a handful of times. The chain has TRBV7-9 and TRBJ1-1, with D uncertain. Trimming left V 2 bases short and J 1 base short, with 8 bases between. The germline V gene encodes CDR1 SEHNR and CDR2 FQNEAQ (reference sequence). CDR3 length: 14 residues. CDR3 DNA sequence: TGTGCCAGCAGCTTAAGGGAAGGGAACACTGAAGCTTTCTTT. Amino acid sequence: CASSLREGNTEAFF.

The rearrangement uses TRBV9 and TRBJ2-1, with 9 nucleotides matching TRBD1. Germline V gives CDR1 SGDLS, CDR2 YYNGEE. The V segment lost 6 bases and the J segment 7 bases; nucleotides outside the gene matches: 14. CDR3 length equals 16 residues. The CDR3 nucleotides read TGTGCCAGCACCGAATCCGGGACAGGGTTCCTGAATGAGCAGTTCTTC. This codes for CASTESGTGFLNEQFF.

The chain joins TRBV30 to TRBJ1-1; tentatively, D is TRBD1 (5 bases). CDR3 length: 11 residues. Trimming left V 5 bases short and J 4 bases short, with 8 bases between. The germline CDR1 and CDR2 sequences are GTSNPN and SVGIG (reference sequence). The CDR3 is CAWLQGTEAFF. The CDR3 region has the DNA TGTGCCTGGCTCCAGGGCACTGAAGCTTTCTTT.

V and J are TRBV2 and TRBJ1-5, with D possibly being TRBD1 (5 bases). The CDR3 is 14 residues long. V shed 6 bases and J shed 0 bases, with 9 bases lying between them. The V gene's germline CDR1 is SNHLY and CDR2 FYNNEI. Written as DNA, the CDR3 is TGTGCCAGCAGCGGGGGTGCTAGCAATCAGCCCCAGCATTTT. Translation: CASSGGASNQPQHF.